Sequencing of this TCR beta chain was carried out in a study of shared clonotypes between healthy human individuals (dated by TCRdb to between 2020 and 2021). Regarding the complete study: Two women and three men aged 18 to 49 years were included in the cohort. For each donor, CD4 naive and CD4 memory were each run on three plates, CD8 naive on two plates, and CD8 memory on one plate. To estimate repertoire size and how much clonotypes are shared between individuals, the study performed deep sequencing of blood TCR repertoires from about five healthy adults. To increase sequencing depth and limit assay-specific biases, TCR repertoire library preparation and sequencing were carried out by different laboratories using diverse techniques. Per donor, leukapheresis produced somewhere between about 0.85 and 10 billion PBMCs. Beyond this particular receptor, the publication reports: Pairwise subsampling indicated that sequencing depth was expected to affect the degree of clonotype sharing among donors. Naive subsets generally had larger estimated clonotype richness than memory subsets did. The genetic and exposure-history diversity represented was limited by the small number of donors. Compared with non-shared clonotypes, the clonotypes found in all four sorted-subset donors had higher generation probabilities. Even with the large sequencing depth, rarefaction of the sorted-subset datasets indicated that sequencing was incomplete. Only blood was sampled, and tissue TCR repertoires likely differ from those in blood. Sharing across several donors was observed for 5% to 6.5% of naive CD4, 3% to 3.5% of naive CD8, 2% to 2.5% of memory CD4, and approximately 0.41% of memory CD8 clonotypes.

The donors were healthy, HIV-negative adults with no recently reported acute infections or vaccinations. Every donor was a Caucasian adult residing in Nashville, Tennessee, USA. CD4+ T cells were enriched by magnetic negative selection, after which naive cells were positively selected on CD45RA and the negative fraction was taken as the memory subset. Blood was obtained by leukapheresis, after which PBMCs were separated by Ficoll-Histopaque density gradient centrifugation and cryopreserved in liquid nitrogen vapor phase. Purity and quantity of every magnetically sorted T cell population were checked by analytical flow cytometry. Genomic DNA was isolated from every sorted fraction and measured by UV absorbance on a Nanodrop 2000c. Using the deep immunoSEQ assay, TCR CDR3 regions were amplified from genomic DNA by multiplex PCR. Genomic DNA extracted from each cell subset was distributed evenly over all wells of several immunoSEQ 96-well plates, and each plate served as one replicate. For sorted subsets, 200 to 250 ng of genomic DNA, equivalent to about 30,000 T cell genomes, went into each replicate PCR. Purified libraries were measured with a Qubit 3.0 fluorometer, size-checked on a Bioanalyzer 2100, and measured again with the KAPA Library Quantification kit. A separate single-read 150-cycle Illumina NextSeq 550 flow cell was used to sequence each immunoSEQ 96-well plate. The authors' pipeline ran thus. Because only junctional sequences without quality scores were contained in the immunoSEQ output, filtering matching that applied to full-length reads could not be performed. Sequences were annotated with PyIR, a Python wrapper for IgBLAST v1.9, and V/J genes and CDR3 were assigned using IMGT germline references. Reads were filtered out if the reads had weak V/J assignments (E-value above 1e-6), no CDR3, stop codons, out-of-frame junctions, or ambiguous translated residues. V3J clonotypes were defined as sequences sharing the same inferred V gene, J gene, and CDR3 amino acid sequence. To compute the percentage overlap between repertoires, the number of shared unique clonotypes was divided by the size of the smaller repertoire. Three approaches were used to assess repertoire richness: RTK rarefaction, the Chao1 estimator, and Recon v2.1 estimates of unobserved clonotypes. Generation probabilities for all TCRbeta clonotypes obtained by the gDNA method from a few donors were computed using OLGA. The table comes from immuneACCESS by way of TCRdb, which keeps in-frame sequences with V and J called. Part of the clones is missing from these tables; in studies checked, under half for an unresolved V gene and the rest for unknown reasons. V, J and clone size derive from that table, while D and trimming were established from the DNA sequence. This sample has around 700,000 clones in its table, and around four fifths of those were observed once. Around 1.8% of the sample rests with the top ten.

Ends trimmed: V by 6 bases, J by 3 bases; bases unmatched to a gene: 0. Inclusive of the bounding cysteine and phenylalanine, the CDR3 is 13 residues long. Here the CDR3 DNA is all that survives: 39 bases in frame from base 1. The germline V gene specifies MDHEN as CDR1 and SYDVKM as CDR2. With respect to this clone: What this receptor recognizes is not known. Per-base quality was not reported, and no clone a single base away is much larger than it.

The chain was built from TRBV28 and TRBJ2-7, with 12 middle bases fitting TRBD2. Sequencing was carried out using memory CD4+ T cells sorted from blood. The cell subset or site tag for this specimen amounts to: CD45RA-negative fraction. This receptor was identified in a woman aged 25 to 39 in good health. The bases are TGTGCCAGCAGGACTAGCGGGAGCTACGAGCAGTACTTC. It codes for CASRTSGSYEQYF.